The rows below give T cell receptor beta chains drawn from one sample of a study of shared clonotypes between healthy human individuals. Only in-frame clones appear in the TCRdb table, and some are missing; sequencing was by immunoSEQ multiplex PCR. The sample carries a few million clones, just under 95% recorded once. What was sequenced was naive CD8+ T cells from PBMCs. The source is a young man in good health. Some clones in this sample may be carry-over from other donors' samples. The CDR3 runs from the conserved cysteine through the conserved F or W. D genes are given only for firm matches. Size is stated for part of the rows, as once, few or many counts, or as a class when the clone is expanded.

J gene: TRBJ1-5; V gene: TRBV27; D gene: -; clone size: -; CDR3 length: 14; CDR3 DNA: TGTGCCAGCAGTTTCTCAGGGGTCAATCAGCCCCAGCATTTT; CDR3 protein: CASSFSGVNQPQHF
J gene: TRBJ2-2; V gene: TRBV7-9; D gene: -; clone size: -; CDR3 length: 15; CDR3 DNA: TGTGCCAGCAGCCAGGGCCCTAGCGCTACCCGGGAGCTGTTTTTT; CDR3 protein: CASSQGPSATRELFF
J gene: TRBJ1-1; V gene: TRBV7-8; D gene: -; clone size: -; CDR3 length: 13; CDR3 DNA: TGTGCCAGCAGCTTAGGGCGTTACACTGAAGCTTTCTTT; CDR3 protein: CASSLGRYTEAFF
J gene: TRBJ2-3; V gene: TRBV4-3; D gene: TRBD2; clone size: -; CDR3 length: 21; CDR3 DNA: TGCGCCAGCAGCCAAGATTGGGGTTTCGGTAGGAGGGAGGGCCTCACAGATACGCAGTATTTT; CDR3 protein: CASSQDWGFGRREGLTDTQYF
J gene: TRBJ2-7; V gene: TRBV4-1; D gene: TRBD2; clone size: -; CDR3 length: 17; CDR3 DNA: TGCGCCAGCAGCCCAAGGACTAGCGGGAGGGCCCGATACGAGCAGTACTTC; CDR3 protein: CASSPRTSGRARYEQYF
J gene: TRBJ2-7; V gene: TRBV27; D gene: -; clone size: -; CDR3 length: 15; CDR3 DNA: TGTGCCAGCAGAACCCGGCTGGGCAGGGCCTACGAGCAGTACTTC; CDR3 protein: CASRTRLGRAYEQYF
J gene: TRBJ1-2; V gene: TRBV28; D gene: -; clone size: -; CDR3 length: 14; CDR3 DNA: TGTGCCAGCATTTCCCCCACACAGCCCTATGGCTACACCTTC; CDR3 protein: CASISPTQPYGYTF
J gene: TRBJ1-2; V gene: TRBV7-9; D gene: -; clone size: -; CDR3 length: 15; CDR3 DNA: TGTGCCAGCAGCTTAGTTTCCAGTGCGTACTATGGCTACACCTTC; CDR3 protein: CASSLVSSAYYGYTF
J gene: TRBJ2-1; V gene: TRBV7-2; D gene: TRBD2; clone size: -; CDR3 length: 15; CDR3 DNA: TGTGCCAGCAGCTTCGGACTAGCACGAAGGAATGAGCAGTTCTTC; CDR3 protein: CASSFGLARRNEQFF
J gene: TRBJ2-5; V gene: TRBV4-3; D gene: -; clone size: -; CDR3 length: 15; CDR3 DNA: TGCGCCAGCAGCCAAGATAGATGGAGCGAAGAGACCCAGTACTTC; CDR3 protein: CASSQDRWSEETQYF
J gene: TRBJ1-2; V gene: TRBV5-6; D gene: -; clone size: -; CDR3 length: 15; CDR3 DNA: TGTGCCAGCAGCCCCGCCCCCGGGGAGGACGTTGGCTACACCTTC; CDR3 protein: CASSPAPGEDVGYTF
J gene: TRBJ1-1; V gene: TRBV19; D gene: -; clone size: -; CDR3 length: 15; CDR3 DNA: TGTGCCAGTAGTATCAAATGGGCCCGGAACACTGAAGCTTTCTTT; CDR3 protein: CASSIKWARNTEAFF
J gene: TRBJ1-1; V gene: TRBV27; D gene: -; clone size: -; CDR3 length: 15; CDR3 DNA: TGTGCCAGCAGTCCCCGGGACGGATTGAACACTGAAGCTTTCTTT; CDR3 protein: CASSPRDGLNTEAFF
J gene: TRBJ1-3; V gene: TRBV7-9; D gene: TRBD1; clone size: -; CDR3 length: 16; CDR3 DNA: TGTGCCAGCAGCTTAGGGATCGCTGGACAGGGGGACACCATATATTTT; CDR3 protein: CASSLGIAGQGDTIYF
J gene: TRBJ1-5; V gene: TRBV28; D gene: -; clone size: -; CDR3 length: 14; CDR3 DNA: TGTGCCAGCAGTTTATTGGCTTGGGATCAGCCCCAGCATTTT; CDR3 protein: CASSLLAWDQPQHF
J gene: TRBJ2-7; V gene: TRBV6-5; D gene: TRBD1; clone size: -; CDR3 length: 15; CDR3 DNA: TGTGCCAGCAGTTACTCGAAAGGGACAGGGTTCGAGCAGTACTTC; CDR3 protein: CASSYSKGTGFEQYF
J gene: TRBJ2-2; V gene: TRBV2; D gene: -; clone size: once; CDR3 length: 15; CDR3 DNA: TGTGCCAGCAGTGAAATGTCTCAGAACACCGGGGAGCTGTTTTTT; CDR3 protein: CASSEMSQNTGELFF
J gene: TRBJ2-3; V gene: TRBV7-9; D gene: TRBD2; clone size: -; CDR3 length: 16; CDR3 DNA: TGTGCCAGCAGCTACTCTCCGGGACTAGCGTCAGATACGCAGTATTTT; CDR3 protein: CASSYSPGLASDTQYF
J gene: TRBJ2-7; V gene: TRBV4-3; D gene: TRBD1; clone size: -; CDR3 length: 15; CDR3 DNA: TGCGCCAGCAGCCACTATTTGGGACAGATCTACGAGCAGTACTTC; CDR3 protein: CASSHYLGQIYEQYF
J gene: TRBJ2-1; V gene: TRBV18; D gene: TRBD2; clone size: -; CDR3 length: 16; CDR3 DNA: TGTGCCAGCTCACCACCGTCTAGCGGGAGGGCCAATGAGCAGTTCTTC; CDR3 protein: CASSPPSSGRANEQFF
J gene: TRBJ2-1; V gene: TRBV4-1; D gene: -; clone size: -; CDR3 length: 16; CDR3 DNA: TGCGCCAGCAGCCAAGACGGGCCAGGGCCTCGGAATGAGCAGTTCTTC; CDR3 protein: CASSQDGPGPRNEQFF
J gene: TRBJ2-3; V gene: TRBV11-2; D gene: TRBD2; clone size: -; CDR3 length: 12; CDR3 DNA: TGTGCCAGCACCCGACTAGCCCCAACGCAGTATTTT; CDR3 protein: CASTRLAPTQYF
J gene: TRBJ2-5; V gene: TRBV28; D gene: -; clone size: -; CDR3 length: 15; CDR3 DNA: TGTGCCAGCAGTTTAGATTGGCGATTACAAGAGACCCAGTACTTC; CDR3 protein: CASSLDWRLQETQYF
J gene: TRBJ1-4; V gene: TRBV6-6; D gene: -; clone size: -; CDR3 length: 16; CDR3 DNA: TGTGCCAGCAGCCCGCTTGACGGACAGAGGAATGAAAAACTGTTTTTT; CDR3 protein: CASSPLDGQRNEKLFF
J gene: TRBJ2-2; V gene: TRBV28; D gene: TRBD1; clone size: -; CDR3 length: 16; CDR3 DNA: TGTGCCAGCAGTTGGGAGACAGGGGGTAGGACCGGGGAGCTGTTTTTT; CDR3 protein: CASSWETGGRTGELFF
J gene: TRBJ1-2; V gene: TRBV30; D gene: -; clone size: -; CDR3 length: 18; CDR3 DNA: TGTGCCTGGAGTGATTTTTTTGGGGAGTCAGCCCAATGGTATGGCTACACCTTC; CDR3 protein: CAWSDFFGESAQWYGYTF
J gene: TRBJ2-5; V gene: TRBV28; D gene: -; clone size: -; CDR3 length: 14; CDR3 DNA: TGTGCCAGCAGTTTACAGGGGCCCCGGGAGACCCAGTACTTC; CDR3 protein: CASSLQGPRETQYF
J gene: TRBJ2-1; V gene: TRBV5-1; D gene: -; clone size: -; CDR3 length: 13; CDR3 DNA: TGCGCCAGCAGCTTGAGGGAGGCCGATGAGCAGTTCTTC; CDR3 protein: CASSLREADEQFF
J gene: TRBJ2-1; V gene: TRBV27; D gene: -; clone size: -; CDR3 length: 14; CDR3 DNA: TGTGCCAGCAGTTTCGGGACTGGGTACAATGAGCAGTTCTTC; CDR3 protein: CASSFGTGYNEQFF
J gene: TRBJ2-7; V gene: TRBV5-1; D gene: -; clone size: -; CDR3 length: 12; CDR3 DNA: TGCGCCAGCAAAGGCAGCACCTACGAGCAGTACTTC; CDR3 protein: CASKGSTYEQYF
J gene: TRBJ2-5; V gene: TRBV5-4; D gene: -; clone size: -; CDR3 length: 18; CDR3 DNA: TGTGCCAGCAGCTTGGGCGTTCGCGGGGCCGAGTACCAAGAGACCCAGTACTTC; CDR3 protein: CASSLGVRGAEYQETQYF
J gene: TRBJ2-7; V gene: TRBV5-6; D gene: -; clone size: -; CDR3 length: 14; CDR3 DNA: TGTGCCAGCAGCGATGGGACCTCTACCTACGAGCAGTACTTC; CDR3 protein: CASSDGTSTYEQYF
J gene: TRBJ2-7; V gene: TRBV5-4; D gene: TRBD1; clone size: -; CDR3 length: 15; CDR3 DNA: TGTGCCTCCGAAGGTTCCCTGGGACAGGGCTACGAGCAGTACTTC; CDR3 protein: CASEGSLGQGYEQYF
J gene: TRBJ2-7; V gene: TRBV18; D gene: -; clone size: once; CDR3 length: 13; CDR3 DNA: TGTGCCAGCTCACGTCCTGACAGCTACGAGCAGTACTTC; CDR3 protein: CASSRPDSYEQYF
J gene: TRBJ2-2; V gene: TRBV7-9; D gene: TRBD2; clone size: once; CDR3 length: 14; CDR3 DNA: TGTGCCAGCAGCCCGGGACTAGTCGGCGGGGAGCTGTTTTTT; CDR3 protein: CASSPGLVGGELFF